The 15 T cell receptor beta chains below all came from one sample that was sequenced in a study of T cell responses to AZD1222 COVID-19 vaccine. Assay used: immunoSEQ multiplex PCR; TCRdb lists only in-frame clones, some missing. The sample lists 65,000 to 95,000 clones; 75% to 85% were seen once. The sequences come from peripheral blood, collected on day 0 of AZD1222 vaccination. The receptor set was obtained from an adult in good health.

This clone has just a few counts. V is TRBV27 and J is TRBJ2-7; 8 bases fit TRBD1. Germline CDR1 MNHEY, CDR2 SMNVEV (reference sequence). Losses at the gene ends were 5 bases for V and 2 bases for J; bases not matched to a gene: 8. The CDR3 has 15 residues. CDR3: CASSPGQGRPYEQYF. The CDR3 DNA sequence: TGTGCCAGCAGTCCAGGACAGGGTCGACCCTACGAGCAGTACTTC.

The rearrangement joins TRBV11-3 to TRBJ2-2; TRBD2 agrees at 11 bases. Germline assignment: CDR1 SGHNT and CDR2 YENEEA. Unmatched junction bases numbered 0, after V lost 5 bases and J lost 1 base. The CDR3 covers 15 residues. The CDR3 DNA is TGTGCCAGCAGCACTAGCGGGGGGAACACCGGGGAGCTGTTTTTT. Translation gives CASSTSGGNTGELFF. Based on the CDR3 plus reference TRBV11-3 and TRBJ2-2, the full variable domain is EAGVVQSPRYKIIEKKQPVAFWCNPISGHNTLYWYLQNLGQGPELLIRYENEEAVDDSQLPKDRFSAERLKGVDSTLKIQPAELGDSAVYLCASSTSGGNTGELFFGEGSRLTVL.

The V and J genes are TRBV4-2 and TRBJ1-2, with unresolved D. CDR1 LGHNA and CDR2 YNFKEQ come from the germline V gene. V was shortened by 1 base and J by 4 bases, with 10 bases between the two germline ends. This CDR3 has 14 residues. The CDR3 region has the DNA TGTGCCAGCAGCCAAGTTGTGGGTTTCTATGGCTACACCTTC. Amino acid sequence: CASSQVVGFYGYTF.

This clone came up a few times. The chain joins TRBV10-1 to TRBJ2-1, with D uncertain. This CDR3 contains 10 residues. Germline CDR1 WNHNN, CDR2 SYGVQD (reference sequence). Trimming shortened V by 9 bases and J by 8 bases, and 8 bases separated the two germline ends. The CDR3 DNA is TGCGCCAGGCTCGCCCATGAGCAGTTCTTC. Protein sequence: CARLAHEQFF.

This chain links TRBV10-1 with TRBJ2-2; D call uncertain. Germline CDR1 WNHNN, CDR2 SYGVQD (reference sequence). Trimming stripped 3 bases from V and 3 bases from J, with 14 bases between. The CDR3 has 16 residues. The CDR3 nucleotides read TGCGCCAGCAGTGAAATGCGGCCTACGGACACCGGGGAGCTGTTTTTT. This sequence encodes CASSEMRPTDTGELFF.

This clone was counted once. The chain employs TRBV3-1 (or the pseudogene TRBV3-2) and TRBJ2-7; 7 nucleotides align to TRBD1. Trimming cost V 5 bases and J 4 bases; bases outside gene matches: 5. Germline V gives CDR1 LGHDT, CDR2 YNNKEL (reference sequence). CDR3 length: 13 residues. The CDR3 loop reads CASSLTGLYEQYF. DNA of the CDR3: TGTGCCAGCAGCTTGACAGGGTTGTACGAGCAGTACTTC.

This chain uses TRBV30 with TRBJ1-4; D unclear. Germline V gene lookup returns CDR1 GTSNPN and CDR2 SVGIG (reference sequence). Trimming shortened V by 2 bases and J by 0 bases, and 7 bases separated the two germline ends. The CDR3 loop spans 14 amino acids. CDR3 residues: CAWSSSPTNEKLFF. In DNA form, the CDR3 reads TGTGCCTGGAGTTCCAGCCCAACTAATGAAAAACTGTTTTTT.

V gene TRBV10-1 combines with J gene TRBJ2-1; maybe TRBD2 (6 bases). The CDR3 is 12 residues long. With 8 bases removed from V and 9 bases from J, the gap between germline ends came to 14 bases. Germline V gene lookup returns CDR1 WNHNN and CDR2 SYGVQD (reference sequence). The CDR3 DNA reads TGCGCCAGCTCCGGGAGAAGTGGTGAGCAGTTCTTC. Translated: CASSGRSGEQFF.

The rearrangement uses TRBV18 and TRBJ1-1; no reliable D call. Germline V gene data show CDR1 as KGHSH and CDR2 as LQKENI. The V and J ends lost 6 bases and 5 bases respectively, with 7 bases between them. This CDR3 region has 11 residues. The DNA of the CDR3 is TGTGCCAGCTCGTCGATGACTGAAGCTTTCTTT. Protein product: CASSSMTEAFF.

This clone was detected once. V gene TRBV27 combines with J gene TRBJ2-1; D assignment may be TRBD1 or TRBD2 (5 bases each). This CDR3 has 14 amino acids. CDR1 is MNHEY and CDR2 is SMNVEV in the germline V gene (reference sequence). Trimming removed 2 bases from V and 9 bases from J, with 14 bases in between. This CDR3 reads CASSLGTLGAEQFF. The CDR3 coding sequence is TGTGCCAGCAGTTTAGGGACCCTCGGGGCTGAGCAGTTCTTC.

The chain recombines TRBV7-6 with TRBJ1-1; a possible D gene is TRBD1 (6 bases). From germline, CDR1 is SGHVS and CDR2 FNYEAQ. Trimming pared 5 bases from V and 3 bases from J, leaving 13 bases between. This CDR3 comprises 14 residues. The CDR3 DNA is TGTGCCAGCAGCCCTCGGACAGCTTACACTGAAGCTTTCTTT. Encoded protein: CASSPRTAYTEAFF.

The chain joins TRBV11-3 to TRBJ1-1, with no clear D. This CDR3 is 13 amino acids long. CDR1 is SGHNT, CDR2 YENEEA, per germline. The V and J ends lost 0 bases and 1 base respectively, with 3 bases between them. CDR3 loop: CASSLDGNTEAFF. CDR3 in DNA: TGTGCCAGCAGCTTAGATGGGAACACTGAAGCTTTCTTT.

This rearrangement joins TRBV7-9 to TRBJ2-5; 10 nucleotides agree with TRBD1. V shed 3 bases and J 5 bases; nucleotides not matched to a gene: 12. The CDR3 extends over 17 amino acids. Germline V gene lookup returns CDR1 SEHNR and CDR2 FQNEAQ (reference sequence). CDR3 amino acids: CASSLGIGQGVLETQYF. The CDR3 DNA reads as TGTGCCAGCAGCTTGGGTATAGGACAGGGGGTATTGGAGACCCAGTACTTC.

The V and J genes are TRBV30 and TRBJ2-1; 8 bases are a match to TRBD1. The CDR3 length is 14 residues. The germline CDR1 and CDR2 sequences are GTSNPN and SVGIG (reference sequence). Trimming at V came to 2 bases and at J to 6 bases, leaving 6 bases not matched to a gene. CDR3 DNA sequence: TGTGCCTGGAGTAGGACAGGGAGAGTCAATGAGCAGTTCTTC. Protein product: CAWSRTGRVNEQFF.

The V gene is TRBV7-9, the J gene TRBJ2-6; D is undetermined. Looked up from germline, CDR1 is SEHNR and CDR2 is FQNEAQ (reference sequence). The CDR3 extends over 12 amino acids. Trimming took 1 base from V and 11 from J, leaving 6 bases between them. The CDR3 loop is CASSLGSDVLTF. As DNA, the CDR3 is TGTGCCAGCAGCTTAGGTTCGGACGTCCTGACTTTC. The full variable domain, with the rest looked up from reference TRBV7-9 and TRBJ2-6, is DTGVSQNPRHKITKRGQNVTFRCDPISEHNRLYWYRQTLGQGPEFLTYFQNEAQLEKSRLLSDRFSAERPKGSFSTLEIQRTEQGDSAMYLCASSLGSDVLTFGAGSRLTVL.